One and the same sample provided the 27 T cell receptor beta chains below, sequenced in a study of T cell responses to AZD1222 COVID-19 vaccine. Libraries were prepared by immunoSEQ multiplex PCR; TCRdb keeps only in-frame clonotypes and omits some of them. The repertoire holds 150,000 to 200,000 clones, with 80% to 90% as singletons. The sequencing here drew on peripheral blood, taken 28 days after the second AZD1222 dose. The source of these receptors is an adult who received the AZD1222 COVID-19 vaccine.

This chain joins TRBV3-1 (or the pseudogene TRBV3-2) and TRBJ1-6; 10 bases are a match to TRBD1. The V and J ends lost 0 bases and 9 bases, in that order; junction bases with no gene match: 8. CDR1 is LGHDT and CDR2 is YNNKEL in the germline V gene (reference sequence). CDR3 length: 17 amino acids. The CDR3 sequence is CASSQENAGTGVSPLHF. CDR3 bases: TGTGCCAGCAGCCAAGAAAATGCCGGGACAGGGGTTTCACCCCTCCACTTT.

The V call is TRBV30, the J call TRBJ1-5; D call uncertain. V was cut by 0 bases and J by 3 bases, with 18 bases left in between. Germline V gene sequence: CDR1 GTSNPN, CDR2 SVGIG (reference sequence). The CDR3 totals 17 residues. This CDR3 is CAWSVRHGKRDNQPQHF. The CDR3 DNA reads TGTGCCTGGAGTGTACGGCACGGCAAAAGAGACAATCAGCCCCAGCATTTT.

The V and J genes are TRBV28 and TRBJ1-4; TRBD1 aligns across 7 bases. The CDR3 spans 14 residues. Losses at the gene ends were 4 bases for V and 5 bases for J; bases not matched to a gene: 4. Germline V gene lookup returns CDR1 MDHEN and CDR2 SYDVKM. CDR3 sequence (DNA): TGTGCCAGCAGTTCCGGGACAGTAAATGAAAAACTGTTTTTT. It is translated as CASSSGTVNEKLFF.

This clone was observed a handful of times. This chain joins TRBV14 and TRBJ2-5, with unresolved D. This CDR3 contains 11 residues. The ends were cut back, 1 base at V and 6 bases at J, with 3 bases in the middle. Per the germline V gene, CDR1 is SGHDN and CDR2 is FVKESK. The DNA of the CDR3 is TGTGCCAGCAGCCAAGGGCAGACCCAGTACTTC. Protein sequence: CASSQGQTQYF.

The chain is built from TRBV29-1 and TRBJ2-1; a possible D gene is TRBD1 (5 bases). Germline assignment: CDR1 SQVTM and CDR2 ANQGSEA. The CDR3 contains 15 residues. V was pared by 2 bases and J by 0 bases, with 11 bases between. The CDR3 loop is CSVEYLDNSYNEQFF. The CDR3 coding sequence is TGCAGCGTTGAATATCTGGACAACTCCTACAATGAGCAGTTCTTC.

This clone has only a few counts. V usage is TRBV5-1 and J usage is TRBJ1-4; the match to TRBD1 covers 9 bases. Trimming cost V 0 bases and J 8 bases; bases outside gene matches: 8. CDR3 size: 16 residues. Germline V lookup: CDR1 SGHRS, CDR2 YFSETQ. The CDR3 loop reads CASSLEIGTGTEKLFF. CDR3 DNA sequence: TGCGCCAGCAGCTTGGAAATCGGGACAGGGACCGAAAAACTGTTTTTT. Combining the CDR3 with reference TRBV5-1 and TRBJ1-4 gives the whole variable domain KAGVTQTPRYLIKTRGQQVTLSCSPISGHRSVSWYQQTPGQGLQFLFEYFSETQRNKGNFPGRFSGRQFSNSRSEMNVSTLELGDSALYLCASSLEIGTGTEKLFFGSGTQLSVL.

The V and J genes are TRBV5-1 and TRBJ1-1; 8 bases are a match to TRBD1. The junction had 6 bases not matched to a gene; V was cut back by 4 bases and J by 1 base. The CDR3 has 15 residues. Germline CDR1 reads SGHRS; CDR2 reads YFSETQ. CDR3 protein: CASSTWTGPNTEAFF. The CDR3 DNA reads as TGCGCCAGCAGCACTTGGACAGGGCCGAACACTGAAGCTTTCTTT. Combining the CDR3 with reference TRBV5-1 and TRBJ1-1 gives the whole variable domain KAGVTQTPRYLIKTRGQQVTLSCSPISGHRSVSWYQQTPGQGLQFLFEYFSETQRNKGNFPGRFSGRQFSNSRSEMNVSTLELGDSALYLCASSTWTGPNTEAFFGQGTRLTVV.

The rearrangement links TRBV5-1 to TRBJ1-4; TRBD1 might be the D (5 bases). CDR1 is SGHRS, CDR2 YFSETQ, per germline. CDR3 length equals 16 residues. V lost 0 bases, J lost 4 bases, and 13 bases lay in between. This chain's CDR3 is CASSLVGDSGNEKLFF. The CDR3 bases are TGCGCCAGCAGCTTGGTGGGAGACAGTGGTAATGAAAAACTGTTTTTT.

The V gene is TRBV7-9, the J gene TRBJ1-1; 8 bases agree with TRBD1. Per germline, CDR1 SEHNR and CDR2 FQNEAQ (reference sequence). This CDR3 has 16 residues. V was pared by 5 bases and J by 6 bases, with 14 bases of the junction left unmatched. The CDR3 DNA follows: TGTGCCAGCAGCCAGGGGACAGGAAGCGCTTCCTCTGAAGCTTTCTTT. Translating gives CASSQGTGSASSEAFF.

The V gene is TRBV25-1, the J gene TRBJ2-7, with D perhaps assigned TRBD1 or TRBD2 (6 bases each). The ends were cut back, 1 base at V and 6 bases at J, with 22 bases in the middle. This CDR3 has 17 residues. Per the germline V gene, CDR1 is MGHDK and CDR2 is SYGVNS. The CDR3, as DNA: TGTGCCAGCAGTGAATTTAGGGGGGCAGGCCTTGCTCTCGAGCAGTACTTC. Protein: CASSEFRGAGLALEQYF.

The CDR3 sequence is CASSIGQGANYGYTF. CDR3 bases: TGTGCCAGTAGTATCGGGCAGGGGGCTAACTATGGCTACACCTTC. The chain recombines TRBV19 with TRBJ1-2; TRBD1 matches at 7 bases. CDR1 LNHDA and CDR2 SQIVND come from the germline V gene (reference sequence). The CDR3 is 15 amino acids. Trimming cost V 3 bases and J 0 bases; bases outside gene matches: 4.

The chain uses TRBV12-3 or TRBV12-4 and TRBJ1-1; D gene ambiguous. CDR3 length equals 13 residues. V dropped 6 bases and J dropped 4 bases, with 12 bases sitting between them. The CDR3, as DNA: TGTGCCAGCAGCCCTCCGGAGGGCACTGAAGCTTTCTTT. Translating gives CASSPPEGTEAFF.

The chain employs TRBV30 and TRBJ1-5; 7 bases fit TRBD1. Germline lookup yields CDR1 GTSNPN and CDR2 SVGIG (reference sequence). The CDR3 extends over 15 amino acids. The V and J ends lost 2 bases and 6 bases, in that order; junction bases with no gene match: 10. The CDR3 spells CAWSRQGVWTQPQHF. The CDR3 DNA reads TGTGCCTGGAGTCGTCAGGGGGTATGGACTCAGCCCCAGCATTTT.

The gene calls are TRBV5-5 and TRBJ2-3; 10 positions agree with TRBD1. Germline V lookup: CDR1 SGHKS, CDR2 YYEKEE (reference sequence). CDR3 length equals 16 residues. V was pared by 4 bases and J by 0 bases, with 5 bases of the junction left unmatched. Here the CDR3 reads CASSARTGGSTDTQYF. The CDR3 DNA reads as TGTGCCAGCAGCGCACGGACAGGGGGTAGCACAGATACGCAGTATTTT.

There are a few counts of this clone. The chain carries TRBV15 and TRBJ2-7; perhaps D is TRBD1 or TRBD2 (6 bases each). CDR1 is LNHNV and CDR2 is YYDKDF in the germline V gene (reference sequence). The CDR3 sequence is 15 residues long. V gave up 0 bases and J gave up 1 base, with 10 bases separating them. CDR3: CATSREGGRSYEQYF. The CDR3 region has the DNA TGTGCCACCAGCAGAGAAGGGGGGCGTTCCTACGAGCAGTACTTC.

The chain links TRBV9 to TRBJ2-7, with 7 positions matching TRBD2. This CDR3 contains 15 residues. With V trimmed by 2 bases and J by 2 bases, 7 bases remained unmatched. Germline V gives CDR1 SGDLS, CDR2 YYNGEE. The CDR3 sequence is CASSVSGGSPYEQYF. As DNA, the CDR3 is TGTGCCAGCAGCGTTTCCGGGGGGTCCCCCTACGAGCAGTACTTC.

This chain links TRBV3-1 (or the pseudogene TRBV3-2) with TRBJ2-1; weak D call: TRBD2 (6 bases). V lost 1 base and J lost 5, with 12 bases in between. The CDR3 totals 15 residues. Germline assignment: CDR1 LGHDT and CDR2 YNNKEL (reference sequence). CDR3: CASSQGGDFDNEQFF. CDR3 DNA sequence: TGTGCCAGCAGCCAAGGGGGGGACTTCGACAATGAGCAGTTCTTC.

This clone has at least ten counts. The chain combines TRBV15 with TRBJ2-7; D may match TRBD1 or TRBD2 (5 bases each). Trimming removed 8 bases at V and 0 bases at J, with 14 bases between. The CDR3 runs 14 residues. The germline gives CDR1 LNHNV, CDR2 YYDKDF (reference sequence). CDR3 coding DNA: TGTGCCACCGGCCCCGGGACCGGCTCCTACGAGCAGTACTTC. Amino acids: CATGPGTGSYEQYF.

The CDR3 nucleotides are TGTGCCAGCAGCCGCGTGGGAATAAATGAAAAACTGTTTTTT. Its translation: CASSRVGINEKLFF. The chain has TRBV5-4 and TRBJ1-4, with D hard to call. The germline gives CDR1 SGHNT, CDR2 YYREEE (reference sequence). This CDR3 comprises 14 residues. Trimming shortened V by 4 bases and J by 5 bases, and 12 bases separated the two germline ends.

This clone was seen just once. The CDR3, as DNA: TGTGCCATCGGGGACACTAAATCACCTACACGGACTGAAGCTTTCTTT. It is translated as CAIGDTKSPTRTEAFF. The chain couples TRBV10-3 to TRBJ1-1, with D perhaps TRBD1 (6 bases). CDR3 length equals 16 residues. Germline lookup yields CDR1 ENHRY and CDR2 SYGVKD. Trimming took off 8 bases at V and 5 bases at J, with 24 bases between the two ends.

The rearrangement links TRBV23-1 to TRBJ2-2, with D unclear. TRBV23-1 is designated an ORF whose function remains uncertain. The CDR3 covers 14 residues. V gave up 7 bases and J gave up 2 bases, with 11 bases separating them. CDR3 region: CASTIGLNTGELFF. The DNA for the CDR3 is TGCGCCAGCACCATTGGGCTTAACACCGGGGAGCTGTTTTTT.

The rearrangement uses TRBV3-1 (or the pseudogene TRBV3-2) and TRBJ2-3; 9 bases are shared with TRBD2. Germline assignment: CDR1 LGHDT and CDR2 YNNKEL (reference sequence). The CDR3 is 15 residues long. With 2 bases clipped from V and 7 bases from J, the junction kept 7 bases outside the gene matches. The CDR3 spells CASSQRASGEYTQYF. CDR3 in DNA: TGTGCCAGCAGCCAAAGGGCTAGCGGGGAATATACGCAGTATTTT.

As regards this clone: The identical CDR3 is also encoded by other nucleotide sequences in the sample. The chain couples TRBV3-1 (or the pseudogene TRBV3-2) to TRBJ1-1; D remains unclear. CDR3 size: 12 residues. Per the germline V gene, CDR1 is LGHDT and CDR2 is YNNKEL (reference sequence). V lost 1 base to trimming and J lost 11 bases, with 11 bases between them. The DNA of the CDR3 is TGTGCCAGCAGCCAAGGAAGCCTAGGGGCTTTCTTT. This gives the protein CASSQGSLGAFF.

This clone was observed once. The chain combines TRBV6-5 with TRBJ2-7, with TRBD1 identical over 10 bases. Unmatched junction bases numbered 7, after V lost 6 bases and J lost 2 bases. The germline CDR1 and CDR2 sequences are MNHEY and SVGAGI. The CDR3 covers 15 residues. The CDR3 region is CASSRSGQGAYEQYF. The CDR3 nucleotides are TGTGCCAGCAGCCGATCCGGACAGGGGGCCTACGAGCAGTACTTC.

This chain uses TRBV18 with TRBJ1-1; D might be TRBD1 (5 bases). Germline V gene sequence: CDR1 KGHSH, CDR2 LQKENI. V was pared by 3 bases and J by 4 bases, with 12 bases between. The CDR3 is 14 amino acids. CDR3 in DNA: TGTGCCAGCTCACCGACCAGGGCTGGCACTGAAGCTTTCTTT. Amino acids: CASSPTRAGTEAFF.

This clone was detected a few times. One junction end does not reproduce the germline sequence, and a read error may be involved. The V and J genes are TRBV20-1 and TRBJ1-1; D gene uncertain. Germline V gene data show CDR1 as DFQATT and CDR2 as SNEGSKA (reference sequence). The CDR3 loop spans 11 amino acids. The CDR3 here is CSAREWGEAFF. In DNA, the CDR3 is TGCAGTGCGAGAGAGTGGGGTGAAGCTTTCTTT.

CDR3 sequence (DNA): TGTGCCAGCTCAGCCGAAGGGGGGCTCTCCTACAATGAGCAGTTCTTC. Protein sequence: CASSAEGGLSYNEQFF. The chain has TRBV18 and TRBJ2-1; D tentatively fits TRBD1 or TRBD2 (6 bases each). Between the trimmed V and J ends, which lost 5 bases and 0 bases, there was a span of 14 bases. Germline lookup yields CDR1 KGHSH and CDR2 LQKENI. The CDR3 totals 16 residues.